Shown below are 26 T cell receptor beta chains from a single sample sequenced in a study of identical twins. TCRdb recomputed calls from the 5' RACE reads with MiXCR, one row per CDR3 protein. The repertoire holds approximately 210,000 distinct CDR3 sequences, more than 15% seen once, with 40% in the top ten. This sample was shared with a second study, whose subject was T cells expressing NK-cell markers.

The sequenced material came from CD8+ T cells sorted from blood. The receptors shown here come from a woman in her late teens or twenties in good health.

This clonotype has a handful of counts. The chain combines TRBV6-2 or TRBV6-3 with TRBJ2-1, with unresolved D. Per the germline V gene, CDR1 is MNHEY and CDR2 is SVGEGT. The CDR3 extends over 14 amino acids. Trimming left V 4 bases short and J 2 bases short, with 9 bases between. CDR3 coding DNA: TGTGCCAGCAGTTCGACAACGCCCTACAATGAGCAGTTCTTC. This codes for CASSSTTPYNEQFF.

Note on this clonotype: In this CDR3 the conserved last residue, phenylalanine or tryptophan, is missing, so a read error is likely. The V call is TRBV29-1, the J call TRBJ2-7, with 8 bases that match TRBD1. Germline values: CDR1 SQVTM, CDR2 ANQGSEA. The length of the CDR3 is 12 residues. V lost 7 bases and J lost 2; bases outside the gene matches: 4. The CDR3 is CSALQGAYEQYL. The CDR3 DNA reads TGCAGCGCCCTACAGGGGGCCTACGAGCAGTACTTA.

This chain joins TRBV10-1 and TRBJ2-2, with D maybe TRBD1 (5 bases). The germline CDR1 and CDR2 sequences are WNHNN and SYGVQD (reference sequence). This CDR3 spans 15 amino acids. Trimming removed 2 bases at V and 4 bases at J, with 11 bases between. The CDR3 DNA sequence: TGCGCCAGCAGTGAGAACAGGTTCCGCACCGGGGAGCTGTTTTTT. Amino acids: CASSENRFRTGELFF.

This clonotype has a count of ten or more. The gene calls are TRBV18 and TRBJ2-7; possibly TRBD1 or TRBD2 for D (5 bases each). Germline lookup yields CDR1 KGHSH and CDR2 LQKENI. Trimming took 3 bases from V and 6 from J, leaving 12 bases between them. The CDR3 contains 13 residues. The CDR3 region has the DNA TGTGCCAGCTCACCGGGGACCCTGCCCGAGCAGTACTTC. It specifies CASSPGTLPEQYF.

The chain's CDR3 is CASRFMNTEAFF. The CDR3 region has the DNA TGTGCCTCGCGGTTCATGAACACTGAAGCTTTCTTT. The V gene is TRBV12-3 or TRBV12-4, the J gene TRBJ1-1; D call uncertain. V was shortened by 11 bases and J by 0 bases, with 10 bases between the two germline ends. The CDR3 runs 12 residues.

This clonotype was observed a few times. The chain carries TRBV10-2 and TRBJ2-5, with 8 bases that match TRBD1. J gave up 8 bases and V 8 bases, and 10 bases lay outside the gene matches. Germline loops: CDR1 WSHSY, CDR2 SAAADI. The CDR3 length is 13 residues. The CDR3 DNA reads as TGCGCCAGCGGAAGGCTAGGACAGGGCACCCAGTACTTC. It codes for CASGRLGQGTQYF.

This clonotype has just one count. The CDR3 sequence is CASSLDGEGFYEQYF. The DNA for the CDR3 is TGTGCCAGCAGCTTAGATGGGGAGGGGTTCTACGAGCAGTACTTC. The chain uses TRBV11-2 and TRBJ2-7; TRBD2 aligns across 7 bases. V lost 0 bases, J lost 3 bases, and 5 bases stayed unmatched. There are 15 residues in the CDR3. Germline loops: CDR1 SGHAT, CDR2 FQNNGV.

V usage is TRBV4-3 and J usage is TRBJ1-2; the match to TRBD1 covers 8 bases. Trimming at V came to 4 bases and at J to 2 bases, leaving 9 bases not matched to a gene. The length of the CDR3 is 16 residues. The germline V gene encodes CDR1 LGHNA and CDR2 YSLEER. CDR3 DNA sequence: TGCGCCAGCAGCCCTCGGACAGGGTTGCCCAACTATGGCTACACCTTC. This sequence encodes CASSPRTGLPNYGYTF.

The rearrangement joins TRBV5-6 to TRBJ2-3; 11 positions agree with TRBD2. The CDR3 has 16 amino acids. After removal of 1 base from V and 4 bases from J, the junction contained 5 bases not matched to a gene. CDR1 and CDR2 (germline): SGHDT, YYEEEE. For the CDR3, the DNA is TGTGCCAGCAGCTTGCCGACTAGCGGGGTCGCAGATACGCAGTATTTT. Translating gives CASSLPTSGVADTQYF.

The V call is TRBV7-9, the J call TRBJ1-1, with TRBD1 identical over 7 bases. V lost 0 bases, J lost 6 bases, and 1 base stayed unmatched. Germline V gene lookup returns CDR1 SEHNR and CDR2 FQNEAQ (reference sequence). The CDR3 sequence is 13 residues long. This chain's CDR3 is CASSLAGGPEAFF. Written as DNA, the CDR3 is TGTGCCAGCAGCTTAGCAGGGGGCCCTGAAGCTTTCTTT.

This clonotype was observed a few times. V gene TRBV7-8 combines with J gene TRBJ2-7, with 9 bases fitting TRBD1. This CDR3 has 13 residues. V lost 5 bases and J lost 9; bases outside the gene matches: 8. Germline V lookup: CDR1 SGHVS, CDR2 FQNEAQ. The CDR3 sequence: CASSPGTGRLQYF. The CDR3 DNA reads TGTGCCAGCAGCCCCGGGACAGGGAGGTTGCAGTACTTC.

The V and J genes are TRBV5-6 and TRBJ2-1, with TRBD2 matching over 13 bases. The CDR3 is made up of 16 amino acids. V lost 0 bases and J lost 5; bases outside the gene matches: 2. Per germline, CDR1 SGHDT and CDR2 YYEEEE. CDR3 coding DNA: TGTGCCAGCAGCTTGGATGGGACTAGCGGGAACAATGAGCAGTTCTTC. As protein: CASSLDGTSGNNEQFF.

This chain links TRBV6-5 with TRBJ2-1; 9 nucleotides agree with TRBD2. The CDR3 extends over 16 amino acids. The J segment lost 0 bases and the V segment lost 4 bases, leaving 4 bases of the junction unmatched. In germline, CDR1 is MNHEY, CDR2 SVGAGI. The CDR3 region has the DNA TGTGCCAGCAGTTTCGGACTAGCGAGCTCCTACAATGAGCAGTTCTTC. Protein product: CASSFGLASSYNEQFF.

This clonotype showed up just a few times. This chain links TRBV7-9 with TRBJ2-1, with 11 bases that match TRBD2. Germline values: CDR1 SEHNR, CDR2 FQNEAQ (reference sequence). This CDR3 has 16 residues. V trimming: 4 bases; J trimming: 4 bases; junction bases outside the gene matches: 6. The CDR3 coding sequence is TGTGCCAGCAGCTCCCCCGTAGCGGGGGGGTACAATGAGCAGTTCTTC. Encoded protein: CASSSPVAGGYNEQFF.

This CDR3 is CSVEDFPGAGRDTEAFF. DNA for the CDR3: TGCAGCGTTGAAGATTTTCCGGGGGCGGGGAGGGACACTGAAGCTTTCTTT. The chain is built from TRBV29-1 and TRBJ1-1; the D gene is possibly TRBD1 (6 bases). Germline values: CDR1 SQVTM, CDR2 ANQGSEA. This CDR3 is built from 17 residues. V was shortened by 0 bases and J by 3 bases, with 20 bases between the two germline ends.

This sequence joins TRBV7-6 and TRBJ2-1, with a tentative D call TRBD2 (6 bases). Germline V CDR1 and CDR2: SGHVS, FNYEAQ. The V and J ends lost 3 bases and 4 bases respectively, with 10 bases between them. CDR3 length: 14 amino acids. For the CDR3, the DNA is TGTGCCAGCAGCTTGGTGGGACTTTACAATGAGCAGTTCTTC. It is translated as CASSLVGLYNEQFF.

The CDR3 nucleotides are TGTGCCAGCAGTTTAATGGGGGGTGATACGCAGTATTTT. This translates into CASSLMGGDTQYF. The gene calls are TRBV27 and TRBJ2-3, with a possible D match to TRBD2 (6 bases). This CDR3 is 13 amino acids long. Trimming stripped 2 bases from V and 6 bases from J, with 9 bases between. The germline V gene has CDR1 MNHEY and CDR2 SMNVEV (reference sequence).

This clonotype was recorded a few times. The V gene is TRBV5-6, the J gene TRBJ2-2, with D possibly matching TRBD2 (5 bases). The germline V gene has CDR1 SGHDT and CDR2 YYEEEE. V lost 4 bases and J lost 5, with 18 bases in between. CDR3 length: 16 amino acids. The CDR3 loop is CASSLEARGWTGELFF. Here the CDR3 DNA reads TGTGCCAGCAGCCTGGAGGCCCGGGGATGGACCGGGGAGCTGTTTTTT. Supplemented by reference TRBV5-6 and TRBJ2-2, the full variable domain reads DAGVTQSPTHLIKTRGQQVTLRCSPKSGHDTVSWYQQALGQGPQFIFQYYEEEERQRGNFPDRFSGHQFPNYSSELNVNALLLGDSALYLCASSLEARGWTGELFFGEGSRLTVL.

This clonotype came up many times. The chain links TRBV27 to TRBJ2-7; no clear D gene. This CDR3 contains 13 residues. Germline CDR1 MNHEY, CDR2 SMNVEV (reference sequence). Deletions cut 6 bases from V and 10 bases from J, with 19 bases between. In nucleotides, the CDR3 is TGTGCCAGCAGGACGATAGTATCGGGCGCCCAGTACTTC. Protein sequence: CASRTIVSGAQYF.

This chain uses TRBV7-6 with TRBJ1-1; D might be TRBD1 (5 bases). V was trimmed by 0 bases and J by 4 bases, leaving 18 bases between them. The CDR3 loop spans 17 amino acids. Germline CDR1 SGHVS, CDR2 FNYEAQ. The CDR3 region has the DNA TGTGCCAGCAGCTTAGCCCCATCCGGGGGATCCCCCACTGAAGCTTTCTTT. Translation gives CASSLAPSGGSPTEAFF.

DNA for the CDR3: TGTGCCTGGAGTGTACTAGCGGGAGGGTACAATGAGCAGTTCTTC. It is translated as CAWSVLAGGYNEQFF. The chain employs TRBV30 and TRBJ2-1, with 13 bases aligning to TRBD2. CDR1 and CDR2 from the germline V gene are GTSNPN and SVGIG (reference sequence). The trim removed 0 bases at V and 4 bases at J, leaving 0 bases unmatched. The CDR3 is made up of 15 amino acids.

This clonotype was seen only a few times. The V gene is TRBV19, the J gene TRBJ2-1, with 11 bases fitting TRBD2. Germline V lookup: CDR1 LNHDA, CDR2 SQIVND (reference sequence). The length of the CDR3 is 15 residues. Trimming removed 7 bases from V and 4 bases from J; junction bases left unmatched: 6. DNA of the CDR3: TGTGCCAGTACTGGTGGGACTAGCGGTTACAATGAGCAGTTCTTC. Protein: CASTGGTSGYNEQFF.

This clonotype was seen a handful of times. The chain combines TRBV12-3 or TRBV12-4 with TRBJ2-7; the D is unclear. Between the trimmed V and J ends, which lost 6 bases and 6 bases, there was a span of 12 bases. The CDR3 runs 12 residues. The CDR3 DNA reads TGTGCCAGCAGCGGCCAGGAGCTCGAGCAGTACTTC. This translates into CASSGQELEQYF.

In this sample, this clonotype turned up a few times. This CDR3 reads CASSGGWGGYTF. In nucleotides, the CDR3 is TGTGCCAGCAGTGGGGGGTGGGGTGGCTACACCTTC. This chain joins TRBV27 and TRBJ1-2, with a weak D call TRBD1 (5 bases). The germline V gene has CDR1 MNHEY and CDR2 SMNVEV (reference sequence). The CDR3 contains 12 residues. V gave up 5 bases and J gave up 7 bases, with 11 bases separating them.

This clonotype was detected only a few times. The chain has TRBV20-1 and TRBJ2-3; TRBD1 might be the D (6 bases). V gave up 1 base and J gave up 6 bases, with 11 bases separating them. CDR1 DFQATT and CDR2 SNEGSKA come from the germline V gene (reference sequence). The CDR3 sequence is 13 residues long. CDR3 protein: CSARGTAADTQYF. The CDR3 DNA reads as TGCAGTGCTAGAGGGACAGCCGCGGATACGCAGTATTTT.

This clonotype has only a few counts. CDR3 amino acids: CASSEEDGGAYNEQFF. The DNA for the CDR3 is TGTGCCAGCAGTGAAGAGGACGGGGGGGCCTACAATGAGCAGTTCTTC. The J gene is TRBJ2-1, the V gene TRBV6-1; 8 positions agree with TRBD2. The junction had 4 bases not matched to a gene; V was cut back by 1 base and J by 2 bases. CDR1 is MNHNS and CDR2 is SASEGT in the germline V gene. This CDR3 has 16 residues.